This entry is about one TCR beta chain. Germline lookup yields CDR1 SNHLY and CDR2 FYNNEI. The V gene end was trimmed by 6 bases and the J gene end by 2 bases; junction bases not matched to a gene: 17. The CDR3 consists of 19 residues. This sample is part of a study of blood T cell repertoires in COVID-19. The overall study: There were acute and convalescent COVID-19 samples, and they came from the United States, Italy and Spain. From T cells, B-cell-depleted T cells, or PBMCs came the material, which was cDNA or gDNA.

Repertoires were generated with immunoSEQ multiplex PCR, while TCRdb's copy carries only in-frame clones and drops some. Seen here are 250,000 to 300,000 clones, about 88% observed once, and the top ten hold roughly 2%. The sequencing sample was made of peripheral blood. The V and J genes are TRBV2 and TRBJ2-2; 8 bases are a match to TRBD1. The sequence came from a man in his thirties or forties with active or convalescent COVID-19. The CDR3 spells CASSQGASFAQANTGELFF. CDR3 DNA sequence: TGTGCCAGCAGCCAGGGGGCATCTTTTGCCCAAGCTAACACCGGGGAGCTGTTTTTT.